These 6 T cell receptor beta chains came from one sample sequenced in a study of blood T cell repertoires in COVID-19. This table comes from immunoSEQ multiplex PCR, and its TCRdb copy is limited to in-frame clones, with some not included. The sample lists some 140,000 clones, approximately 86% occurring once. Source material: peripheral blood. The receptors stem from a woman in her forties or fifties who had recovered from COVID-19.

The rearrangement joins TRBV25-1 to TRBJ1-1; TRBD1 agrees at 9 bases. Germline trimming cut 3 bases from V and 6 bases from J; bases unmatched to any gene: 8. This CDR3 is built from 15 residues. Looked up from germline, CDR1 is MGHDK and CDR2 is SYGVNS. The CDR3 region is CASSDPGTGNAEAFF. CDR3 DNA: TGTGCCAGCAGTGACCCCGGGACAGGGAATGCTGAAGCTTTCTTT.

This rearrangement joins TRBV16 to TRBJ2-5; D gene unclear. V was trimmed by 0 bases and J by 5 bases, leaving 10 bases between them. From germline, CDR1 is KGHSY and CDR2 FQNENV. The CDR3 covers 14 residues. Here the CDR3 DNA reads TGTGCCAGCAGCCAATCGCTATCTAGTGAGACCCAGTACTTC. Protein: CASSQSLSSETQYF. The full variable domain, in which reference TRBV16 and TRBJ2-5 provide the parts outside the CDR3, is GEEVAQTPKHLVRGEGQKAKLYCAPIKGHSYVFWYQQVLKNEFKFLISFQNENVFDETGMPKERFSAKCLPNSPCSLEIQATKLEDSAVYFCASSQSLSSETQYFGPGTRLLVL.

This sequence joins TRBV6-5 and TRBJ1-3; no clear D gene. This CDR3 comprises 14 residues. Germline V gives CDR1 MNHEY, CDR2 SVGAGI. The ends were cut back, 6 bases at V and 1 base at J, with 10 bases in the middle. In DNA form, the CDR3 reads TGTGCCAGCAGCCTGCTGAGTTCTGGAAACACCATATATTTT. This encodes CASSLLSSGNTIYF.

The V gene is TRBV7-8, the J gene TRBJ2-1, with D perhaps TRBD1 (5 bases). The length of the CDR3 is 14 residues. Trimming removed 1 base at V and 7 bases at J, with 11 bases between. CDR1 is SGHVS, CDR2 FQNEAQ, per germline. The CDR3 DNA follows: TGTGCCAGCAGCTTAGTGGTGGGGCCGAATGAGCAGTTCTTC. This encodes CASSLVVGPNEQFF.

The CDR3 spells CASSRTGWEEKLFF. CDR3 nucleotide sequence: TGTGCCAGCAGCCGGACAGGGTGGGAAGAAAAACTGTTTTTT. The genes are TRBV5-6 and TRBJ1-4, with 8 bases that match TRBD1. Germline CDR1 is SGHDT and CDR2 is YYEEEE. There are 14 residues in the CDR3. After removal of 4 bases from V and 8 bases from J, the junction contained 7 bases not matched to a gene.

The genes are TRBV4-3 and TRBJ2-7; 8 bases align to TRBD1. This CDR3 comprises 15 residues. The V gene's germline CDR1 is LGHNA and CDR2 YSLEER. After removal of 5 bases from V and 0 bases from J, the junction contained 6 bases not matched to a gene. CDR3 protein: CASSTRTGSSYEQYF. CDR3 nucleotides: TGCGCCAGCAGCACCCGGACAGGGAGCTCCTACGAGCAGTACTTC.